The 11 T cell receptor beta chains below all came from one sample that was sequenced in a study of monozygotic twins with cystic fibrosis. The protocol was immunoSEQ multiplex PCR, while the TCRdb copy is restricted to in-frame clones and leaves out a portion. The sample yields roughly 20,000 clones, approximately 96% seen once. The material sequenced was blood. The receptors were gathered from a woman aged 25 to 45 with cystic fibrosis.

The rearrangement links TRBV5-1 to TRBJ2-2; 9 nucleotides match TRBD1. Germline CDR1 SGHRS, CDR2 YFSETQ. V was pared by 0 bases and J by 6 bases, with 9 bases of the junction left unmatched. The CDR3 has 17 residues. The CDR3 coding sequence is TGCGCCAGCAGCTTGGAGGTGTCGGGACAGGGCGCCGGGGAGCTGTTTTTT. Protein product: CASSLEVSGQGAGELFF.

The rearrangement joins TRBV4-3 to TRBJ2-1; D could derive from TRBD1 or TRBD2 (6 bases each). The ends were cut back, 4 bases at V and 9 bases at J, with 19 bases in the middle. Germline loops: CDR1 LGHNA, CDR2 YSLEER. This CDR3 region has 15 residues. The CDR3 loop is CASSPHGGGGSEQFF. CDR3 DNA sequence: TGCGCCAGCAGCCCTCACGGGGGCGGAGGTAGTGAGCAGTTCTTC.

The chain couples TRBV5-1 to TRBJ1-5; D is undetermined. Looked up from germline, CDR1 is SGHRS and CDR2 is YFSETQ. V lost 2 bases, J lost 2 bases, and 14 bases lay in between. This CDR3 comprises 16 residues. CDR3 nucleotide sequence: TGCGCCAGCAGCTTCGCTAGGGTGAGTGGCAATCAGCCCCAGCATTTT. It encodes CASSFARVSGNQPQHF. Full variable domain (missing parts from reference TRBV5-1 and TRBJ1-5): KAGVTQTPRYLIKTRGQQVTLSCSPISGHRSVSWYQQTPGQGLQFLFEYFSETQRNKGNFPGRFSGRQFSNSRSEMNVSTLELGDSALYLCASSFARVSGNQPQHFGDGTRLSIL.

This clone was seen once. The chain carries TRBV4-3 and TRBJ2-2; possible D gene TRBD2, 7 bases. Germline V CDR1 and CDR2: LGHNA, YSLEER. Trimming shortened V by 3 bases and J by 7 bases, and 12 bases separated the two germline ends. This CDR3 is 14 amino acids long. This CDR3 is CASSHPGEGGELFF. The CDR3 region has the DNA TGCGCCAGCAGCCACCCAGGGGAGGGCGGGGAGCTGTTTTTT.

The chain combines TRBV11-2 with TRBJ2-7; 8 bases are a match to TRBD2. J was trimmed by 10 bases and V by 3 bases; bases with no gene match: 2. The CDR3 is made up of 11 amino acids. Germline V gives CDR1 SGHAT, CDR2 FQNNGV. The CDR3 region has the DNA TGTGCCAGCAGCTTTCGGGGGGGCCAGTACTTC. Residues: CASSFRGGQYF.

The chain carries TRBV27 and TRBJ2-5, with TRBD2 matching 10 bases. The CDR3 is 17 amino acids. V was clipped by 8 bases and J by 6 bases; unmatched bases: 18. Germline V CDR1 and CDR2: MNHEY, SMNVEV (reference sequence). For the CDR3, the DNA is TGTGCCAGCGGGCGAGATCTAGCGGGGGCTGAAGGAAAGACCCAGTACTTC. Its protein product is CASGRDLAGAEGKTQYF.

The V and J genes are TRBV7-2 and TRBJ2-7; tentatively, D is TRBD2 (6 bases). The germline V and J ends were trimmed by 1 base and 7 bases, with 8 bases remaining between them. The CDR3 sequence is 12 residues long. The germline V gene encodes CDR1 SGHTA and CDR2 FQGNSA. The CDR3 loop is CASSLGGEEQYF. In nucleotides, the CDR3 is TGTGCCAGCAGCTTAGGCGGGGAAGAGCAGTACTTC.

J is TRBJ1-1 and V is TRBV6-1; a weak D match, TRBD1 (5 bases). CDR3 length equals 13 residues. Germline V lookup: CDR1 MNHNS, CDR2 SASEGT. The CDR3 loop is CATARGVNTEAFF. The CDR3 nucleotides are TGTGCTACGGCCCGGGGCGTGAACACTGAAGCTTTCTTT.

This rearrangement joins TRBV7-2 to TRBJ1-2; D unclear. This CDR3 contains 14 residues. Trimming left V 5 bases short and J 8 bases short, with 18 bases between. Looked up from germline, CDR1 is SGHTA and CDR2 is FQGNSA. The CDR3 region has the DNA TGTGCCAGCAGCAGCAGGACCGCTTGGGAAGGCTACACCTTC. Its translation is CASSSRTAWEGYTF.

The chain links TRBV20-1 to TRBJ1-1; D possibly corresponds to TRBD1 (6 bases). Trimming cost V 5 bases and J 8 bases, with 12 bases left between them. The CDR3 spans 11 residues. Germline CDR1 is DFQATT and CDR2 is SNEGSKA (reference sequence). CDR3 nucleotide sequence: TGCAGTGCTTACAGGGAACCAGAAGCTTTCTTT. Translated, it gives CSAYREPEAFF.

CDR3 sequence: CASSQEDGRVPYF. The CDR3 coding sequence is TGCGCCAGCAGCCAAGAGGATGGCAGGGTCCCGTACTTC. The chain uses TRBV4-3 and TRBJ2-7; D may be TRBD1 (5 bases). Trimming took 0 bases from V and 12 from J, leaving 15 bases between them. Germline V gene sequence: CDR1 LGHNA, CDR2 YSLEER. This CDR3 comprises 13 residues.